Listed here are 14 T cell receptor beta chains from one sample, sequenced in a study of tissue T cells after allogeneic stem cell transplantation. The table came from immunoSEQ multiplex PCR; TCRdb's copy has only in-frame clones and leaves some out. In the table there are some 22,000 clones, roughly 72% of which are singletons. Sequencing was done on a sample of spleen. The receptor set was obtained from a female BALB/c mouse in good health. This strain's MHC haplotype is H2-d.

This clone was seen just once. The gene names here belong to mouse. The read falls 1 residue short of the CDR3 end, and the missing part is taken from the germline J gene. The rearrangement links TRBV5 to TRBJ1-1; 8 bases line up with TRBD1. This CDR3 has 14 residues. CDR1 LGHNA and CDR2 YNLKQL come from the germline V gene (reference sequence). The ends lost 2 bases at V and 5 bases at J; junction bases unmatched: 4. The CDR3 spells CASSQWTGLTEVFF. The CDR3 bases that were read are TGTGCCAGCAGCCAATGGACAGGGCTGACAGAAGTCTTC.

Points on this clone: The gene symbols are mouse symbols. The read falls 1 residue short of the CDR3 end, and the missing part is taken from the germline J gene. Different DNA sequences within this sample yield the same CDR3. The J gene is TRBJ2-1, the V gene TRBV13-2, with D unclear. The CDR3 loop spans 11 amino acids. The germline V gene encodes CDR1 NNHNN and CDR2 SYGAGS (reference sequence). V lost 0 bases to trimming and J lost 7 bases, with 2 bases between them. The sequenced CDR3 bases are TGTGCCAGCGGTGATGCCGCTGAGCAGTTC. Translated, it gives CASGDAAEQF. The complete CDR3 sequence is CASGDAAEQFF.

As to this clone: Mouse germline and gene names are used. The CDR3 end falls 1 residue outside the read, so it is completed with the germline J gene. The chain combines TRBV5 with TRBJ1-6, with TRBD1 identical over 8 bases. TRBJ1-6 is an ORF for which the function is uncertain. V shed 0 bases, J shed 8 bases, and the junction held 6 bases outside the gene matches. CDR1 LGHNA and CDR2 YNLKQL come from the germline V gene (reference sequence). There are 16 residues in the CDR3. The CDR3 here is CASSQDWDRWDSPLYF. The sequenced part of the CDR3 DNA is TGTGCCAGCAGCCAAGATTGGGACAGGTGGGATTCGCCCCTCTAC.

This clone has a handful of counts. The gene names here belong to mouse. The read terminates 1 residue before the CDR3 end, so the remaining end is supplied by the germline J gene. The chain has TRBV20 and TRBJ2-3; 9 nucleotides align to TRBD1. Germline-derived CDR1 and CDR2 are GFQATS and STVNSAI. The CDR3 contains 13 residues. V lost 5 bases to trimming and J lost 5 bases; unmatched junction nucleotides: 5. The CDR3 reads CGAHRGREETLYF. CDR3 DNA, as far as it was read: TGTGGTGCTCACAGGGGGCGGGAAGAAACGCTGTAT.

On this clone: Any gene name here is a mouse gene name. The DNA ends 1 residue before the CDR3 does, and the rest of the CDR3 is filled in from the germline J gene. The V call is TRBV13-3, the J call TRBJ1-4; D gene ambiguous. V lost 2 bases to trimming and J lost 4 bases, with 3 bases between them. Germline loops: CDR1 NNHDY, CDR2 SYVADS. This CDR3 has 12 residues. The CDR3: CASSDYNERLFF. The sequenced CDR3 bases are TGTGCCAGCAGTGACTACAACGAAAGATTATTT.

With regard to this clone: Genes and germline are mouse. The read comes to an end 1 residue before the CDR3 does, leaving the germline J gene to fill in the end. This chain links TRBV31 with TRBJ1-1; D perhaps matches TRBD1 (6 bases). V was cut by 4 bases and J by 3 bases, with 6 bases left in between. The CDR3 has 11 residues. The germline V gene encodes CDR1 GKSSPN and CDR2 SITVG. The CDR3 DNA, read in part, is TGTGCCTGGACAGGGGACACAGAAGTCTTC. Translation gives CAWTGDTEVF. In full, the CDR3 is CAWTGDTEVFF. Together with reference TRBV31 and TRBJ1-1, the CDR3 gives the full variable domain: AQTIHQWPVAEIKAVGSPLSLGCTIKGKSSPNLYWYWQATGGTLQQLFYSITVGQVESVVQLNLSASRPKDDQFILSTEKLLLSHSGFYLCAWTGDTEVFFGKGTRLTVV.

Worth noting for this clone: The germline and genes are mouse ones. From the germline J gene comes the end of the CDR3, since the read stops 1 residue before it. The chain couples TRBV13-2 to TRBJ2-3, with D perhaps matching TRBD2 (6 bases). V dropped 1 base and J dropped 0 bases, with 9 bases sitting between them. The V gene's germline CDR1 is NNHNN and CDR2 SYGAGS (reference sequence). The CDR3 runs to 15 residues. CDR3 DNA, as far as it was read: TGTGCCAGCGGTGATTGGGACTCTAGTGCAGAAACGCTGTAT. The encoded protein is CASGDWDSSAETLY. The entire CDR3 is CASGDWDSSAETLYF.

On this clone itself: Genes here carry mouse names. The CDR3 end is not reached by the read, which stops 1 residue before it; the germline J gene fills it in. The chain couples TRBV13-1 to TRBJ2-1; 8 bases are shared with TRBD2. V shed 5 bases and J 4 bases; nucleotides not matched to a gene: 5. Per the germline V gene, CDR1 is NSHNY and CDR2 is SYGAGN. This CDR3 spans 14 amino acids. Partial CDR3 DNA: TGTGCCAGCAGACATGGGGGGGATTATGCTGAGCAGTTC. It yields the protein CASRHGGDYAEQF. The full-length CDR3 reads as CASRHGGDYAEQFF.

For this clone: Gene and germline names: mouse. The CDR3 extends 1 residue past the end of the read, so its final part is completed from the germline J gene. Other DNA sequences of this sample code for an identical CDR3. The J gene is TRBJ2-7, the V gene TRBV13-1, with D uncertain. V gave up 0 bases and J gave up 4 bases, with 5 bases separating them. The CDR3 loop spans 12 amino acids. CDR1 and CDR2 (germline): NSHNY, SYGAGN. CDR3 DNA, as far as it was read: TGTGCCAGCAGTGATGTTGGTTATGAACAGTAC. It translates to CASSDVGYEQY. The full-length CDR3 reads as CASSDVGYEQYF.

On this clone: Gene names refer to mouse genes. The read falls 1 residue short of the CDR3 end, and the missing part is taken from the germline J gene. Other nucleotide sequences in the sample specify the same CDR3. V usage is TRBV2 and J usage is TRBJ1-2; D call uncertain. V was cut by 0 bases and J by 0 bases, with 5 bases left in between. Per germline, CDR1 LGHNA and CDR2 YSYQKL. This CDR3 has 14 amino acids. The CDR3 region is CASSQDRANSDYTF. The CDR3 DNA, read in part, is TGTGCCAGCAGCCAAGATCGGGCAAACTCCGACTACACC.

As to this clone: Mouse gene names apply. The read terminates 1 residue before the CDR3 end, so the remaining end is supplied by the germline J gene. V and J are TRBV19 and TRBJ2-1; D gene ambiguous. The length of the CDR3 is 11 residues. Germline loops: CDR1 FNHDT, CDR2 SITEND (reference sequence). V lost 2 bases and J lost 6, with 3 bases in between. CDR3 protein: CASSIFAEQFF. The sequenced CDR3 bases are TGTGCCAGCAGTATTTTTGCTGAGCAGTTC.

Worth noting for this clone: Mouse gene names and germline throughout. From the germline J gene comes the end of the CDR3, since the read stops 1 residue before it. V usage is TRBV13-2 and J usage is TRBJ2-3, with TRBD1 as a possible D gene (6 bases). V gave up 2 bases and J gave up 5 bases, with 6 bases separating them. The CDR3 is made up of 12 amino acids. Looked up from germline, CDR1 is NNHNN and CDR2 is SYGAGS (reference sequence). The sequenced part of the CDR3 DNA is TGTGCCAGCGGTGAGACAGGAGAAACGCTGTAT. Its protein is CASGETGETLY. The whole CDR3 protein reads CASGETGETLYF.

For this clone: Gene names refer to mouse genes. The read gets to within 1 residue of the CDR3 end, and the germline J gene fills in the rest. The chain uses TRBV4 and TRBJ2-5; TRBD2 matches at 9 bases. CDR1 is LGHDT, CDR2 YNNKQL, per germline (reference sequence). The CDR3 is 15 amino acids. V shed 6 bases and J 3 bases; nucleotides not matched to a gene: 7. Here the CDR3 reads CASSSGLGGQDTQYF. The covered CDR3 bases are TGTGCCAGCAGTTCGGGACTGGGAGGGCAAGACACCCAGTAC.

About this clone itself: Mouse gene names and germline throughout. The CDR3 goes on 1 residue after the read ends, and that part is filled in from the germline J gene. The rearrangement joins TRBV29 to TRBJ2-7, with TRBD1 identical over 11 bases. CDR3 size: 14 residues. The germline V gene has CDR1 MSHET and CDR2 SYDVDS. The V segment lost 5 bases and the J segment 6 bases; nucleotides outside the gene matches: 6. The CDR3 bases that were read are TGTGCTAGCAGTGCCGGGACAGGGGGTGGTGAACAGTAC. The encoded protein is CASSAGTGGGEQY. The whole CDR3 protein is CASSAGTGGGEQYF.